These T cell receptor beta chains were read from a single sample in a study of shared clonotypes between healthy human individuals. Method: immunoSEQ multiplex PCR; TCRdb's copy keeps in-frame clones and lacks some. The profile shows about 2 million clones, roughly 94% of them singletons. Material for sequencing was naive CD4+ T cells sorted from blood. These receptors came from a man younger than 30 in good health. Each CDR3 is given with its conserved first and last residue. The D gene is left open where the match is weak. Expanded clones get a size class; other rows say once, few or many, or leave the size out.

V: TRBV11-2; size: .; J: TRBJ1-6; D: TRBD1; DNA: TGTGCCAGCAGCTCTCGACAGGGCCTGTATAATTCACCCCTCCACTTT; CDR3: CASSSRQGLYNSPLHF
V: TRBV5-1; size: .; J: TRBJ1-5; D: TRBD1; DNA: TGCGCCAGCAGCTCGACAGGGGGAGGTCAGCCCCAGCATTTT; CDR3: CASSSTGGGQPQHF
V: TRBV20-1; size: .; J: TRBJ1-5; D: .; DNA: TGCAGTGCTAGTATCCCGCCCCAGCATTTT; CDR3: CSASIPPQHF
V: TRBV21-1; size: .; J: TRBJ1-4; D: .; DNA: TGTGCCAGCCGGGGGCAGGGGGTTCAGGAGAATCAAAAACTGTTTTTT; CDR3: CASRGQGVQENQKLFF
V: TRBV2; size: .; J: TRBJ2-3; D: .; DNA: TGTGCCAGCAGCCCCGTGGCAGGGAAGACAGATACGCAGTATTTT; CDR3: CASSPVAGKTDTQYF
V: TRBV11-2; size: .; J: TRBJ1-3; D: TRBD1; DNA: TGTGCCAGCAGCCCAGGACAGGGAGGCCTAAACACCATATATTTT; CDR3: CASSPGQGGLNTIYF
V: TRBV25-1; size: once; J: TRBJ2-1; D: TRBD2; DNA: TGTGCCAGCAGTGAACTGTTGCGGGGGAGCTCCTACAATGAGCAGTTCTTC; CDR3: CASSELLRGSSYNEQFF
V: TRBV11-2; size: .; J: TRBJ2-1; D: .; DNA: TGTGCCAGCAGCTTAGTTGTGGGAGCTTCGGTTGAGCAGTTCTTC; CDR3: CASSLVVGASVEQFF
V: TRBV9; size: .; J: TRBJ2-5; D: TRBD2; DNA: TGTGCCAGCAGCGTAGGGGCAGCGGGGGGGCAGGAGACCCAGTACTTC; CDR3: CASSVGAAGGQETQYF
V: TRBV30; size: .; J: TRBJ2-2; D: .; DNA: TGTGCCTGGAGTGTAAAGGGCCCTATGAACACCGGGGAGCTGTTTTTT; CDR3: CAWSVKGPMNTGELFF
V: TRBV5-1; size: .; J: TRBJ2-1; D: .; DNA: TGCGCCAGCAGCTTGGTCCCTCAGGAAGAGCAGTTCTTC; CDR3: CASSLVPQEEQFF
V: TRBV18; size: .; J: TRBJ1-2; D: .; DNA: TGTGCCAGCTCACCGGAAAGACAGAAATACTATGGCTACACCTTC; CDR3: CASSPERQKYYGYTF
V: TRBV11-2; size: .; J: TRBJ2-7; D: .; DNA: TGTGCCAGCAGCTTACTTAGGAAGGGGAGCTCCTACGAGCAGTACTTC; CDR3: CASSLLRKGSSYEQYF
V: TRBV18; size: once; J: TRBJ2-5; D: .; DNA: TGTGCCAGCTCCGGACGGGTGGGGCAAGAGACCCAGTACTTC; CDR3: CASSGRVGQETQYF
V: TRBV18; size: .; J: TRBJ2-7; D: .; DNA: TGTGCCAGCTCACCCGCGGACGGACCCTACGAGCAGTACTTC; CDR3: CASSPADGPYEQYF
V: TRBV6-1; size: .; J: TRBJ1-1; D: .; DNA: TGTGCCAGCATCCCCTCGAGGCACATGAACACTGAAGCTTTCTTT; CDR3: CASIPSRHMNTEAFF
V: TRBV9; size: .; J: TRBJ2-3; D: .; DNA: TGTGCCAGCAGCACCCGAGGTGAGACCCGCACAGATACGCAGTATTTT; CDR3: CASSTRGETRTDTQYF
V: TRBV27; size: .; J: TRBJ2-7; D: TRBD2; DNA: TGTGCCAGCAGCCGTCGGGGGGACTTCTACGAGCAGTACTTC; CDR3: CASSRRGDFYEQYF
V: TRBV19; size: .; J: TRBJ1-5; D: TRBD1; DNA: TGTGCCAGTAGGCTGGGGACAGCAATTCAGCCCCAGCATTTT; CDR3: CASRLGTAIQPQHF
V: TRBV9; size: once; J: TRBJ2-3; D: .; DNA: TGTGCCAGCAGCGCGACGACCGGAGACACGGGCACGCAGTATTTT; CDR3: CASSATTGDTGTQYF
V: TRBV18; size: .; J: TRBJ2-1; D: TRBD2; DNA: TGTGCCAGCTCAGCGGCGGGACTAGCGGGAGGCATCTCCTACAATGAGCAGTTCTTC; CDR3: CASSAAGLAGGISYNEQFF
V: TRBV4-3; size: .; J: TRBJ2-5; D: .; DNA: TGCGCCAGCAGACATTTAGCGGAAGAGACCCAGTACTTC; CDR3: CASRHLAEETQYF
V: TRBV7-2; size: .; J: TRBJ1-6; D: TRBD1; DNA: TGTGCCAGCAGCTTAGCACCGGGACAGGGGTTTAATTCACCCCTCCACTTT; CDR3: CASSLAPGQGFNSPLHF
V: TRBV28; size: .; J: TRBJ1-2; D: .; DNA: TGTGCCAGCAGTCCGCCGAGGGATGCTGGGGGCTACACCTTC; CDR3: CASSPPRDAGGYTF
V: TRBV10-3; size: .; J: TRBJ2-1; D: TRBD2; DNA: TGTGCCATCAGTGAGGGGGGGACTAGCGGGGACAATGAGCAGTTCTTC; CDR3: CAISEGGTSGDNEQFF
V: TRBV5-4; size: .; J: TRBJ2-5; D: .; DNA: TGTGCCAGCAGCTTGAGACAAACTCAAGAGACCCAGTACTTC; CDR3: CASSLRQTQETQYF
V: TRBV2; size: few; J: TRBJ2-2; D: TRBD2; DNA: TGTGCCAGCAGCCCACTAGCGGGGGCCGGGGAGCTGTTTTTT; CDR3: CASSPLAGAGELFF
V: TRBV30; size: .; J: TRBJ2-5; D: .; DNA: TGTGCCTGGGACGGGGCGGGGCAAGAGACCCAGTACTTC; CDR3: CAWDGAGQETQYF
V: TRBV18; size: .; J: TRBJ2-1; D: TRBD2; DNA: TGTGCCAGCTCACCACCCTATGGGACTAGCAAATACAATGAGCAGTTCTTC; CDR3: CASSPPYGTSKYNEQFF
V: TRBV30; size: .; J: TRBJ1-5; D: .; DNA: TGTGCCTGGAGCACGGCGGGGAAGGGGAATCAGCCCCAGCATTTT; CDR3: CAWSTAGKGNQPQHF
V: TRBV5-6; size: .; J: TRBJ1-2; D: .; DNA: TGTGCCAGCAGCTTGTATCGGGTGGAAGGCTACACCTTC; CDR3: CASSLYRVEGYTF
V: TRBV7-2; size: .; J: TRBJ1-2; D: .; DNA: TGTGCCAGCAGCTTAGGAGGTCAGGGCGGTGGCTACACCTTC; CDR3: CASSLGGQGGGYTF
V: TRBV2; size: .; J: TRBJ2-5; D: .; DNA: TGTGCCAGCAGTCGAAGTTTCTTGGAGGCCAGGGCCCAAGAGACCCAGTACTTC; CDR3: CASSRSFLEARAQETQYF
V: TRBV5-1; size: .; J: TRBJ2-2; D: .; DNA: TGCGCCAGCAGCTTGTTGGCGGATGGCGGGGAGCTGTTTTTT; CDR3: CASSLLADGGELFF
V: TRBV5-1; size: .; J: TRBJ2-7; D: .; DNA: TGCGCCAGCAGTTTCCGACCGGACAGCTACGAGCAGTACTTC; CDR3: CASSFRPDSYEQYF